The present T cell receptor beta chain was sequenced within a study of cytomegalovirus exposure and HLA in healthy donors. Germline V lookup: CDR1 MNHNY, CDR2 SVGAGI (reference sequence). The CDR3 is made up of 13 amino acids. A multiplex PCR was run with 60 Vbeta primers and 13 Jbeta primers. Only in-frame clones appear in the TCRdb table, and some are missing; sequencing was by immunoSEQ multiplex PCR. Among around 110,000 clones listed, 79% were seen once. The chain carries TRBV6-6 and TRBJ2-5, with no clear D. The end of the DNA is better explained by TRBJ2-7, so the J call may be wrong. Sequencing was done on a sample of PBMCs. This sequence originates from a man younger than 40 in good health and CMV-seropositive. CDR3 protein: CASSPTSSYEQYF. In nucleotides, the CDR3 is TGTGCCAGCAGCCCCACCTCCTCCTACGAGCAGTACTTC.